The source of this TCR beta chain is a study of blood T cells in healthy people across ages. A J-beta primer mix and a sample-barcoded 5' primer were used in a second PCR of roughly 6 to 11 cycles. One entry per CDR3 protein results from TCRdb running MiXCR on the 5' RACE reads. In the table there are about 930,000 distinct CDR3 sequences, approximately 32% of which are singletons. There are many counts of this clonotype. The junction differs from germline at one of its ends, possibly a read error. The CDR3 spans 15 residues. Germline CDR1 SSHAT, CDR2 FNYEAQ (reference sequence). The same sample was also used in a study of T cells of mothers and their children.

The receptor was derived from a woman in her forties in good health. The chain is built from TRBV7-7 and TRBJ2-3; tentatively, D is TRBD2 (5 bases). The specimen sequenced was blood. CDR3 DNA sequence: TGTGCTAGCAGCTTAGGGCTAGCAGCCACAGATACGCAGTATTTT. Amino acid sequence: CASSLGLAATDTQYF.